This section outlines one TCR beta chain sequence together with its context. Its matching antigen is unknown. RNA was extracted with the RNeasy kit, and a quantity of roughly 0.5 to 1 ug was reverse transcribed using random hexamers. Multiplex PCR with immunoSEQ amplified the TCR beta CDR3 across 54 Vbeta and 13 Jbeta. TCRdb re-derived calls from the immunoSEQ multiplex PCR reads in MiXCR, one entry per CDR3 protein. The sample contains about 150,000 distinct CDR3 sequences, over 95% of which appear only once. This sample stems from a study of CD8 T cells in Susac syndrome. Sequencing of TCR beta was undertaken in CD8+ and CD4+ T cells derived from blood. Purification of the CD8+ and CD4+ T cells relied on negative isolation, and TEMRA cells underwent FACS enrichment. V shed 4 bases and J 4 bases; nucleotides not matched to a gene: 9. This CDR3 has 15 residues. CDR1 DFQATT and CDR2 SNEGSKA come from the germline V gene (reference sequence).

Overall study findings and caveats: The TCR sequencing and HLA analysis in the study involved a relatively small number of individuals, as the study acknowledged.

The sequence was collected from a human donor with multiple sclerosis. Sequences were obtained from CD8+ T cells from PBMCs. The rearrangement links TRBV20-1 to TRBJ2-3, with 9 positions matching TRBD2. CDR3 protein: CSAKLSGGLPDTQYF. CDR3 nucleotides: TGCAGTGCTAAACTTAGCGGGGGTTTGCCAGATACGCAGTATTTT.